The present TCR beta chain was sequenced within a study of T cells in localized non-small cell lung cancer (dated by TCRdb to 2019 to 2021). Regarding the study in general: Comparing tumors with uninvolved tumor-adjacent lungs, the study looked at the T cell repertoires of 236 patients with early-stage NSCLC. The cohort was made up of 200 to 250 treatment-naive NSCLC patients whose localized lung tumors had been resected. A mean age of approximately 66 years was recorded for the NSCLC patients, of whom more than 120 were male and more than 95 were female.

The CDR3 runs 13 residues from the cysteine to the phenylalanine. The CDR3 DNA has 39 bases and is translated from base 1. The germline V gene supplies CDR1 KGHSH and CDR2 LQKENI. V and J lose 5 bases and 2 bases, and a span of 10 bases separates them. This clone has a handful of counts. No antigen is known for it. No base-level quality is on record; no much larger clone is a single base apart. TCR beta CDR3 regions were sequenced from DNA using the immunoSEQ Assay. The authors processed their data as follows. T cell density was computed as TCR beta template counts normalized to usable DNA estimated by amplifying housekeeping genes. Using the preseqR package, richness was estimated by extrapolating to 120,000 templates for tissue samples and 400,000 templates for PBMC samples. Clonality was defined as one minus Pielou's evenness. To identify tissue-enriched TCRs, differential abundance testing was run on productive amino-acid clonotypes with a minimum total count of 5 and an alpha of 0.1. Repertoire overlap between compartments was quantified with the Jaccard Index and Morisita Overlap Index. GLIPH grouped TCR beta CDR3s together with public tetramer-defined viral CDR3s, and a viral motif had to include at least three viral sequences and also show V-gene enrichment. The clones in this table, taken by TCRdb from immuneACCESS, are in-frame only. Not every clone is retained; where verified, under half of the shortfall comes from an unresolved V gene, and the cause of the rest is unknown. V and J calls and clone size are as listed in that table; D and trimming were resolved from the DNA. This sample comprises a few thousand clones, 25% to 35% of them detected only once. 12% to 15% of the sample rests with the top ten.

At diagnosis, peripheral blood, uninvolved tumor-adjacent lung and tumor were collected and were preserved as a mix of fresh-frozen and FFPE material. The full study reports these points: Because multi-region tumor sequencing was not performed, intratumor heterogeneity could not be ruled out. Longer overall survival was associated with higher T cell density in blood, whereas shorter survival was associated with higher clonality in adjacent lung. Uninvolved tumor-adjacent lung showed the highest T cell clonality, higher than tumor, which suggests more focused antigenic responses in the adjacent lung. Of the top 100 tumor clones, a median of approximately 60 were detected in paired uninvolved adjacent lung; around 27 were also among that lung's top 100. Because the study design was exploratory, TCR variables were selected using unadjusted p-values without false-discovery rate correction.

This sample comprised lung tumor tissue, obtained before any cancer treatment. The chain was built from TRBV18 and TRBJ2-7; TRBD2 is possibly the D segment (7 matching bases). The sequence came from a woman aged 40-70 years with stage III lung adenocarcinoma. The CDR3 protein is CASSSGTPYEQYF. In nucleotides, the sequence is TGTGCCAGCTCAAGCGGGACACCCTACGAGCAGTACTTC. The variable domain in full, with residues beyond the CDR3 obtained from the reference TRBV18 and TRBJ2-7 genes, is NAGVMQNPRHLVRRRGQEARLRCSPMKGHSHVYWYRQLPEEGLKFMVYLQKENIIDESGMPKERFSAEFPKEGPSILRIQQVVRGDSAAYFCASSSGTPYEQYFGPGTRLTVT.